The 18 T cell receptor beta chains below all came from one sample that was sequenced in a study of cytomegalovirus exposure and HLA in healthy donors. It was with 60 Vbeta and 13 Jbeta primers that the PCR ran. Clones were sequenced by immunoSEQ multiplex PCR, and TCRdb holds only the in-frame ones, with some missing. This table holds 150,000 or so clones, 76% found once. Input material: PBMCs. The receptor set was obtained from a male donor in good health and CMV-seronegative.

V is TRBV5-1 and J is TRBJ2-2; 8 nucleotides align to TRBD1. Germline values: CDR1 SGHRS, CDR2 YFSETQ. The CDR3 runs to 16 residues. The V gene end was trimmed by 5 bases and the J gene end by 1 base; junction bases not matched to a gene: 7. CDR3 in DNA: TGCGCCAGCAGGCAGACCGGGACAGGGAACACCGGGGAGCTGTTTTTT. Protein sequence: CASRQTGTGNTGELFF.

The CDR3 DNA is TGCGCCAGCAGCTCACAAGGACTTTACGAGCAGTACTTC. This sequence encodes CASSSQGLYEQYF. The chain joins TRBV5-1 to TRBJ2-7, with a tentative D call TRBD2 (5 bases). CDR1 is SGHRS, CDR2 YFSETQ, per germline. Trimming pared 3 bases from V and 4 bases from J, leaving 11 bases between. CDR3 length: 13 residues.

The chain has TRBV28 and TRBJ1-4; no reliable D call. This CDR3 contains 15 residues. With 3 bases removed from V and 5 bases from J, the gap between germline ends came to 13 bases. Germline lookup yields CDR1 MDHEN and CDR2 SYDVKM. The CDR3: CASSFLEAWNEKLFF. The CDR3 DNA reads TGTGCCAGCAGTTTCCTCGAGGCATGGAATGAAAAACTGTTTTTT.

This clone has a single count. The rearrangement links TRBV5-1 to TRBJ1-2; the D is unclear. V lost 0 bases and J 6 bases, leaving 6 bases between the germline ends. This CDR3 contains 12 residues. Looked up from germline, CDR1 is SGHRS and CDR2 is YFSETQ. The CDR3 DNA reads as TGCGCCAGCAGCTTGGCTCGGGATGGCTACACCTTC. It codes for CASSLARDGYTF.

The V gene is TRBV28, the J gene TRBJ1-2, with 7 bases matching TRBD1. Germline values: CDR1 MDHEN, CDR2 SYDVKM. There are 14 residues in the CDR3. Germline trimming cut 6 bases from V and 4 bases from J; bases unmatched to any gene: 8. The CDR3 nucleotides read TGTGCCAGCAGCCAAGAGGGACAGATCTATGGCTACACCTTC. It translates to CASSQEGQIYGYTF.

V is TRBV5-1 and J is TRBJ2-2; TRBD2 matches at 7 bases. With V trimmed by 4 bases and J by 7 bases, 7 bases remained unmatched. The CDR3 spans 14 residues. Per germline, CDR1 SGHRS and CDR2 YFSETQ. CDR3 in DNA: TGCGCCAGCAGCCCGCGGGAGAGGCACGGGGAGCTGTTTTTT. Its translation is CASSPRERHGELFF.

The chain uses TRBV2 and TRBJ2-5; 8 nucleotides agree with TRBD1. The V segment lost 5 bases and the J segment 2 bases; nucleotides outside the gene matches: 13. The CDR3 extends over 17 amino acids. The germline V gene encodes CDR1 SNHLY and CDR2 FYNNEI. The CDR3 loop reads CASSLTLTGVAQETQYF. Written as DNA, the CDR3 is TGTGCCAGCAGTCTAACCCTGACAGGGGTCGCACAAGAGACCCAGTACTTC.

V usage is TRBV4-1 and J usage is TRBJ2-5, with 9 nucleotides matching TRBD2. The CDR3 loop spans 15 amino acids. V lost 1 base, J lost 3 bases, and 3 bases stayed unmatched. Germline-derived CDR1 and CDR2 are MGHRA and YSYEKL. CDR3 coding DNA: TGCGCCAGCAGCCAAGTGACTAGCGGAGAAGAGACCCAGTACTTC. The encoded protein is CASSQVTSGEETQYF.

This clone came up a few times. The rearrangement links TRBV9 to TRBJ1-2; TRBD1 is a possible D gene (6 bases). The ends were cut back, 4 bases at V and 1 base at J, with 23 bases in the middle. Germline V gives CDR1 SGDLS, CDR2 YYNGEE. This CDR3 spans 18 amino acids. Written as DNA, the CDR3 is TGTGCCAGCAGCTTGGCCGGGACAAGCGAGACTATTAACTATGGCTACACCTTC. It translates to CASSLAGTSETINYGYTF. Drawing the rest from reference TRBV9 and TRBJ1-2, the complete variable domain is DSGVTQTPKHLITATGQRVTLRCSPRSGDLSVYWYQQSLDQGLQFLIQYYNGEERAKGNILERFSAQQFPDLHSELNLSSLELGDSALYFCASSLAGTSETINYGYTFGSGTRLTVV.

V gene TRBV30 combines with J gene TRBJ2-3; 7 bases line up with TRBD1. The germline V gene encodes CDR1 GTSNPN and CDR2 SVGIG (reference sequence). This CDR3 has 14 amino acids. V gave up 0 bases and J gave up 5 bases; unmatched junction bases: 5. CDR3 DNA sequence: TGTGCCTGGAGTGTCGAACAGGGGAAAGATACGCAGTATTTT. The encoded protein is CAWSVEQGKDTQYF.

The chain employs TRBV18 and TRBJ1-5, with D maybe TRBD1 (5 bases). This CDR3 has 16 residues. Germline V gene lookup returns CDR1 KGHSH and CDR2 LQKENI. The germline V and J ends were trimmed by 2 bases and 0 bases, with 11 bases remaining between them. This chain's CDR3 is CASSPGDSYSNQPQHF. DNA for the CDR3: TGTGCCAGCTCACCAGGCGACAGTTATAGCAATCAGCCCCAGCATTTT.

The V and J genes are TRBV6-5 and TRBJ1-3, with D possibly matching TRBD1 (5 bases). CDR1 is MNHEY and CDR2 is SVGAGI in the germline V gene. The ends were cut back, 9 bases at V and 0 bases at J, with 12 bases in the middle. The CDR3 is made up of 14 amino acids. CDR3 amino acids: CASQRGSSGNTIYF. CDR3 sequence (DNA): TGTGCCAGTCAGCGGGGGTCCTCTGGAAACACCATATATTTT.

V gene TRBV7-2 combines with J gene TRBJ1-1; D unclear. The CDR3 length is 14 residues. The V gene lost 1 base and the J gene lost 0 bases, with 6 bases spanning the gap. Germline V gene sequence: CDR1 SGHTA, CDR2 FQGNSA. In DNA, the CDR3 is TGTGCCAGCAGCTTAGTTTCGGTGAACACTGAAGCTTTCTTT. The encoded protein is CASSLVSVNTEAFF.

The V and J genes are TRBV29-1 and TRBJ1-6; 9 nucleotides agree with TRBD1. Unmatched junction bases numbered 8, after V lost 6 bases and J lost 5 bases. The germline V gene encodes CDR1 SQVTM and CDR2 ANQGSEA. CDR3 size: 15 residues. The DNA of the CDR3 is TGCAGCGTGGCCGATACAGGGGGCGATAATTCACCCCTCCACTTT. Amino acids: CSVADTGGDNSPLHF.

The V call is TRBV25-1, the J call TRBJ2-7, with D perhaps TRBD2 (6 bases). The CDR3 covers 14 residues. CDR1 and CDR2 (germline): MGHDK, SYGVNS. V was pared by 5 bases and J by 7 bases, with 18 bases between. Written as DNA, the CDR3 is TGTGCCAGCAGTACCTGGGACTTCCTGGGGGAGCAGTACTTC. Translating gives CASSTWDFLGEQYF.

The rearrangement joins TRBV28 to TRBJ2-7; 8 bases match TRBD2. Germline V gene data show CDR1 as MDHEN and CDR2 as SYDVKM. With V trimmed by 3 bases and J by 1 base, 8 bases remained unmatched. The CDR3 contains 16 residues. For the CDR3, the DNA is TGTGCCAGCAGTTTTAGCCTAGCGGGCCTATCCTACGAGCAGTACTTC. This gives the protein CASSFSLAGLSYEQYF.

The gene calls are TRBV30 and TRBJ2-2; 13 bases fit TRBD2. There are 15 residues in the CDR3. Trimming took 1 base from V and 6 from J; bases not matched to a gene: 2. Germline values: CDR1 GTSNPN, CDR2 SVGIG (reference sequence). CDR3 sequence: CAWSGTSGSAGELFF. CDR3 DNA sequence: TGTGCCTGGAGTGGGACTAGCGGGAGTGCCGGGGAGCTGTTTTTT.

As DNA, the CDR3 is TGTGCCAGCTCATCAACCGGGAACTACAATGAGCAGTTCTTC. As protein: CASSSTGNYNEQFF. The rearrangement joins TRBV18 to TRBJ2-1, with a possible D match to TRBD2 (5 bases). V was clipped by 5 bases and J by 3 bases, with 11 bases between them. Germline V lookup: CDR1 KGHSH, CDR2 LQKENI. CDR3 length equals 14 residues.